These 14 T cell receptor beta chains were sequenced from one sample in a study of identical twins. In TCRdb, the 5' RACE reads were re-called with MiXCR into one record per CDR3 protein. Of around 490,000 distinct CDR3 sequences detected, approximately 20% appear once; the ten largest clones hold around 0.48%. These data were also filed under a second study, of yellow fever vaccine responses in identical twins.

The sequenced material came from CD4+ T cells sorted from blood. The receptors stem from a woman in her late teens or twenties in good health.

This chain links TRBV29-1 with TRBJ2-2; possibly TRBD1 for D (6 bases). The CDR3 has 16 amino acids. The V gene's germline CDR1 is SQVTM and CDR2 ANQGSEA. V was cut by 0 bases and J by 7 bases, with 18 bases left in between. DNA for the CDR3: TGCAGCGTTGAAGATCGACCCAGGGGCTGGGTCGGGGAGCTGTTTTTT. Its translation is CSVEDRPRGWVGELFF.

The chain couples TRBV20-1 to TRBJ2-4; 7 nucleotides match TRBD2. The CDR3 contains 15 residues. From germline, CDR1 is DFQATT and CDR2 SNEGSKA (reference sequence). The trim removed 0 bases at V and 4 bases at J, leaving 6 bases unmatched. The CDR3 bases are TGCAGTGCTAGAGATTTGGGTAGCGGGAAAAACATTCAGTACTTC. As protein: CSARDLGSGKNIQYF.

This clonotype was seen more than once but under ten times. The chain recombines TRBV7-2 with TRBJ2-3; a weak D match, TRBD1 (5 bases). CDR1 is SGHTA, CDR2 FQGNSA, per germline. V was shortened by 6 bases and J by 4 bases, with 14 bases between the two germline ends. CDR3 length: 14 amino acids. The chain's CDR3 is CASSRETVADTQYF. The CDR3 bases are TGTGCCAGCAGTCGTGAGACAGTGGCAGATACGCAGTATTTT.

The rearrangement links TRBV2 to TRBJ2-2; D is unclear. The V end lost 8 bases, the J end lost 5 bases, and 12 bases lay between the germline ends. This CDR3 region has 13 residues. Germline-derived CDR1 and CDR2 are SNHLY and FYNNEI. Here the CDR3 reads CASGVYETGELFF. CDR3 coding DNA: TGTGCCAGCGGGGTATACGAGACCGGGGAGCTGTTTTTT.

This clonotype appeared a few times. The chain is built from TRBV5-5 and TRBJ2-7; 12 bases line up with TRBD2. The CDR3 totals 16 residues. Trimming cost V 4 bases and J 5 bases; bases outside gene matches: 10. The germline gives CDR1 SGHKS, CDR2 YYEKEE (reference sequence). The CDR3 region has the DNA TGTGCCAGCAGCACGACTAGCGGGGGAACCAGGGACGAGCAGTACTTC. It is translated as CASSTTSGGTRDEQYF.

This clonotype has just a few counts. The chain is built from TRBV14 and TRBJ1-5; maybe TRBD1 (5 bases). The CDR3 is made up of 15 amino acids. The V gene's germline CDR1 is SGHDN and CDR2 FVKESK. Between the trimmed V and J ends, which lost 5 bases and 0 bases, there was a span of 11 bases. The CDR3 loop is CASSGVGGSNQPQHF. The CDR3 bases are TGTGCCAGCAGCGGCGTGGGGGGTAGCAATCAGCCCCAGCATTTT.

This clonotype occurred a few times. This chain joins TRBV18 and TRBJ1-5; TRBD1 might be the D (6 bases). Germline lookup yields CDR1 KGHSH and CDR2 LQKENI. The CDR3 extends over 15 amino acids. The V and J ends lost 2 bases and 6 bases respectively, with 14 bases between them. The CDR3 DNA sequence: TGTGCCAGCTCACCAGGGGACATTCCGGGTCAGCCCCAGCATTTT. This translates into CASSPGDIPGQPQHF.

The V and J genes are TRBV7-2 and TRBJ2-5; possible D gene TRBD2, 6 bases. Trimming pared 5 bases from V and 0 bases from J, leaving 13 bases between. Germline V lookup: CDR1 SGHTA, CDR2 FQGNSA. CDR3 length: 15 residues. This CDR3 is CASSLMAGYQETQYF. For the CDR3, the DNA is TGTGCCAGCAGCCTTATGGCGGGATACCAAGAGACCCAGTACTTC.

The CDR3 loop reads CASSLNRGGSNTGELFF. In DNA form, the CDR3 reads TGTGCCAGCAGTTTAAACCGGGGGGGATCAAACACCGGGGAGCTGTTTTTT. V gene TRBV12-3 or TRBV12-4 combines with J gene TRBJ2-2, with 8 bases identical to TRBD2. The J segment lost 2 bases and the V segment lost 2 bases, leaving 7 bases of the junction unmatched. The CDR3 has 17 residues.

This clonotype has a handful of counts. This rearrangement joins TRBV12-3 or TRBV12-4 to TRBJ1-2; tentative D call: TRBD1 (5 bases). CDR3 length: 13 residues. V gave up 5 bases and J gave up 8 bases, with 15 bases separating them. CDR3 amino acids: CASSPETTAGYTF. The CDR3 region has the DNA TGTGCCAGCAGTCCGGAAACGACAGCCGGCTACACCTTC.

The chain combines TRBV5-1 with TRBJ1-6; D uncertain. V lost 2 bases and J 5 bases, leaving 11 bases between the germline ends. The CDR3 is 15 amino acids. Per germline, CDR1 SGHRS and CDR2 YFSETQ. The CDR3 is CASSFLPDDNSPLHF. The CDR3 region has the DNA TGCGCCAGCAGCTTCTTGCCAGACGATAATTCACCCCTCCACTTT.

This rearrangement joins TRBV20-1 to TRBJ2-1; 12 bases map to TRBD2. The germline V gene has CDR1 DFQATT and CDR2 SNEGSKA (reference sequence). V gave up 1 base and J gave up 4 bases; unmatched junction bases: 14. The CDR3 spans 19 residues. CDR3 DNA sequence: TGCAGTGCTAGAGGTGTCGGGACTAGCGGGCCCACAAATTACAATGAGCAGTTCTTC. It yields the protein CSARGVGTSGPTNYNEQFF.

V gene TRBV6-1 combines with J gene TRBJ2-3; TRBD2 agrees at 11 bases. The V segment lost 6 bases and the J segment 7 bases; nucleotides outside the gene matches: 9. The CDR3 totals 15 residues. CDR1 is MNHNS and CDR2 is SASEGT in the germline V gene. The CDR3 DNA sequence: TGTGCCAGCAGGATTAGCGGGGGGGCCGCAAATACGCAGTATTTT. Amino acid sequence: CASRISGGAANTQYF.

A word on this clonotype: A read error may account for a junction end that differs from germline. V gene TRBV10-3 combines with J gene TRBJ2-1, with D possibly being TRBD1 (6 bases). Germline V lookup: CDR1 ENHRY, CDR2 SYGVKD. This CDR3 has 18 amino acids. CDR3 residues: CTICFRGLQGRSDNEQFF. CDR3 DNA: TGTACCATCTGTTTTCGGGGCCTCCAGGGGCGTTCGGACAATGAGCAGTTCTTC.